This T cell receptor beta chain was captured in a study of blood T cell repertoires in COVID-19. Profiling relied on immunoSEQ multiplex PCR, and the TCRdb table lists in-frame clones only, not all of them. The data show around 270,000 clones, 80% to 85% seen once. Germline V gives CDR1 SNHLY, CDR2 FYNNEI. This CDR3 region has 13 residues. Trimming stripped 9 bases from V and 11 bases from J, with 17 bases between. Specimen: peripheral blood. This clonotype was obtained from a person aged 65 to 79 with COVID-19, enrolled during active disease. This rearrangement joins TRBV2 to TRBJ1-6, with D unclear. Here the CDR3 DNA reads TGTGCCAGTCGAGGAGGGAGGGATCCACCCCTCCACTTT. It specifies CASRGGRDPPLHF.